Described below is a single TCR beta chain sequence and its context. Its antigen remains undetermined. Per-base quality was not reported, and no clone a single base away is much larger than it. Ficoll-Paque density gradient centrifugation was the method used to isolate PBMCs. From the cysteine up to the phenylalanine, the CDR3 has a length of 18 residues. The only DNA kept is the CDR3, 54 bases in frame from the first base. A distance of 20 bases separates the germline ends of V and J, which lose 3 bases and 0 bases respectively. Based on the germline V gene, the CDR1 and CDR2 sequences are KGHSH and LQKENI. These data are taken from a study of T-cell memory formation after mild COVID-19 (dated by TCRdb to about 2021). For the study in its entirety: TCR sequence clusters from the two donors were found to be largely donor specific. Longitudinal TCRalpha and TCRbeta repertoire sequencing tracked T-cell clones expanding and contracting after mild COVID-19 in two donors. The cohort was made up of two young adult volunteers, one female and one male, who were previously healthy.

The research as a whole found: Only a couple of mild cases were covered in the study, and larger cohorts including severe cases with pre-infection samples were considered necessary. SARS-CoV-2 specificity was not confirmed for the second-wave clones peaking on day 37. Clones contracting from day 15 to 85 had balanced CD4/CD8 phenotypes, while a second wave expanding from day 15 to 37 was biased towards CD4+. Contracting CD4+ clones were found mainly in CM and EM memory subsets, while CD8+ clones were enriched in EMRA. Some responding clones were detected in pre-infection memory, suggesting pre-existing cross-reactive memory T cells joined the SARS-CoV-2 response.

The sample was run on an Illumina NovaSeq 6000. cDNA libraries for TCRalpha and TCRbeta were prepared by 5'RACE using constant-segment primers, with sample barcodes and unique molecular identifiers added. Trizol reagent was used to extract RNA from every sample. Libraries were amplified in two PCR steps, with a second sample barcode and Illumina TruSeq adapters added in the second step. Libraries were sequenced on an Illumina NovaSeq with 2 x 150 bp paired-end reads. As for the authors' bioinformatics: The reads were demultiplexed and collapsed into UMI-guided consensus sequences using migec v1.2.7. Using mixcr v2.1.11, UMI consensuses were aligned to TRA and TRB V and J templates and then assembled into clonotypes. Clonotypes were classified as expanded or contracted when called significant by both edgeR and NoisET, with noise models trained on biological replicates. For edgeR calls, a false discovery rate-adjusted p below 0.01 and a log2 fold-change threshold of 1 were applied. PCA with hierarchical clustering of max-normalized trajectories of the 1000 most abundant clonotypes was used as exploratory dynamics analysis. The CD4 or CD8 phenotype of responding clones was assigned using the separately sequenced CD4+ and CD8+ repertoires. The public reads were reprocessed in TCRdb via fastp at Q25 and MiXCR, keeping in-frame beta chains. Identical CDR3 protein sequences are pooled into one entry, listed with their most common genes and DNA. TCRdb, not the original authors, processed these V and J calls. The sample contains some 300,000 distinct CDR3 sequences, 20% of them found a single time. Of the sample, around 23% falls within the top ten clones.

The V gene is TRBV18 and the J gene is TRBJ1-2; no confident D gene assignment can be made. This TCR was recovered from a man between 18 and 29 years old who had mild COVID-19 (a few samples of this study predate the infection). The sample titles of this study are shuffled in the database, so cell type and time point are left out; the donor was told from shared clones. Sequencing used PBMCs or a T cell subset sorted from them (not recorded which). The nucleotide sequence reads as follows: TGTGCCAGCTCACCGAATAAAACCTGGCAGACCTCTAACTATGGCTACACCTTC. This yields the protein CASSPNKTWQTSNYGYTF.